This note documents a single TCR beta chain sequence. Its target is unknown. The CDR3 has 12 residues. Germline assignment: CDR1 PRHDT and CDR2 FYEKMQ (reference sequence). The record originates from a study of T cells in localized non-small cell lung cancer. Findings and limits, study-wide: Of the top 100 tumor clones, median 57 were in adjacent lung, 25 to 35 among its top 100. Higher blood T cell density tracked longer overall survival. Heterogeneity within the tumor remains possible, as just one region underwent sequencing. The highest T cell clonality was in uninvolved adjacent lung, above tumor.

Clones were sequenced by immunoSEQ multiplex PCR, and TCRdb holds only the in-frame ones, with some missing. The sample lists around 55,000 clones, around 87% occurring once. This clonotype was obtained from a female donor with stage II lung adenocarcinoma. The sample here was PBMCs, taken before any cancer treatment. The V gene is TRBV13, the J gene TRBJ2-5; 7 bases map to TRBD1. The end of the DNA aligns better with TRBJ2-7, so the J call may be wrong. As DNA, the CDR3 is TGTGCCAGCAGCTTACAGGGGGACGAGCAGTACTTC. This sequence encodes CASSLQGDEQYF.